The T cell receptor (beta chain) under discussion was sequenced for a study of T cell responses to AZD1222 COVID-19 vaccine. Remarks on this clone: As yet, its antigen is unknown.

General study results and limits: Only a handful of people who got AZD1222 tested seropositive at baseline. The CD4 TCRs associated with vaccination extended across spike and predominated at 160-218 and 743-854.

The V and J ends lost 3 bases and 8 bases respectively, with 16 bases between them. CDR3 length equals 15 residues. Germline V CDR1 and CDR2: MNHEY, SMNVEV (reference sequence). Only in-frame clones appear in the TCRdb table, and some are missing; sequencing was by immunoSEQ multiplex PCR. This table holds over 100,000 clones, nearly 90% found once. The clonotype originates from an adult in good health. Sequences were derived from peripheral blood, sampled on day 0 of AZD1222 vaccination. The chain is built from TRBV27 and TRBJ2-2; tentatively, D is TRBD2 (7 bases). CDR3 in DNA: TGTGCCAGCAGTTTCGGGAGGTCAGGACAGGGGGAGCTGTTTTTT. This codes for CASSFGRSGQGELFF.